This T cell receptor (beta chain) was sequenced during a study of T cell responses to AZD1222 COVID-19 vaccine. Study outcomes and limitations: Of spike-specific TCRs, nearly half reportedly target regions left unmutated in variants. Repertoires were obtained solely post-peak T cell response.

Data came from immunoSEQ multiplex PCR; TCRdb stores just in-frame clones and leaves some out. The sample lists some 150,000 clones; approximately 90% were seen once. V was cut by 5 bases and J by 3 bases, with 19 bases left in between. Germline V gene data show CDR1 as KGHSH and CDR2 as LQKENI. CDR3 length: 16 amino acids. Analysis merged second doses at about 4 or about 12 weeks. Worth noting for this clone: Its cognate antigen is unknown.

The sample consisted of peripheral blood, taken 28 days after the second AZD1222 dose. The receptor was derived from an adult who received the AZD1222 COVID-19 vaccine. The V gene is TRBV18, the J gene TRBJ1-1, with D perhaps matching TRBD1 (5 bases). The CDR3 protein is CASSATRSQGDTEAFF. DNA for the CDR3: TGTGCCAGCTCAGCTACAAGGAGTCAGGGAGACACTGAAGCTTTCTTT.